The 29 T cell receptor beta chains reported below all come from one sample, sequenced in a study of cytomegalovirus exposure and HLA in healthy donors. A multiplex PCR was run with 60 Vbeta primers and 13 Jbeta primers. Clones were read by immunoSEQ multiplex PCR, and TCRdb kept only the in-frame ones, dropping some. Altogether some 120,000 clones are present, approximately 68% being singletons, with the ten largest covering roughly 1.5%. The sample was PBMCs. The receptors here all came from a man aged 25-40 years in good health and CMV-seropositive.

The chain is built from TRBV4-2 and TRBJ1-4; tentative D call: TRBD1 (5 bases). There are 14 residues in the CDR3. V was clipped by 5 bases and J by 8 bases, with 15 bases between them. In germline, CDR1 is LGHNA, CDR2 YNFKEQ. The DNA for the CDR3 is TGTGCCAGCAGCAGAAACGGACAAACGGAAAAACTGTTTTTT. As protein: CASSRNGQTEKLFF.

This chain links TRBV30 with TRBJ2-1; D is possibly TRBD2 (5 bases). CDR3 length: 15 residues. The V end lost 3 bases, the J end lost 4 bases, and 16 bases lay between the germline ends. Germline V gives CDR1 GTSNPN, CDR2 SVGIG (reference sequence). CDR3 nucleotides: TGTGCCTGGAGCAGTTTCGGTCTAGCTTACAATGAGCAGTTCTTC. Translation gives CAWSSFGLAYNEQFF.

The chain is built from TRBV6-1 and TRBJ1-1; perhaps TRBD1 as D (6 bases). Germline V gene sequence: CDR1 MNHNS, CDR2 SASEGT. Trimming pared 1 base from V and 1 base from J, leaving 10 bases between. The CDR3 is 15 residues long. The DNA for the CDR3 is TGTGCCAGCAGTGAAGACACAGGGTCGAACACTGAAGCTTTCTTT. Encoded protein: CASSEDTGSNTEAFF.

The chain uses TRBV6-5 and TRBJ1-1; tentatively, D is TRBD1 (5 bases). The CDR3 has 14 residues. Germline V gene data show CDR1 as MNHEY and CDR2 as SVGAGI. Trimming stripped 5 bases from V and 4 bases from J, with 14 bases between. CDR3 sequence (DNA): TGTGCCAGCAGTAACCGGGGGGAGCGCACTGAAGCTTTCTTT. This translates into CASSNRGERTEAFF.

The chain employs TRBV6-5 and TRBJ2-2; D might be TRBD2 (5 bases). This CDR3 comprises 15 residues. The V end was cut by 3 bases, the J end by 2 bases, with 10 bases between. Germline CDR1 and CDR2: MNHEY and SVGAGI. CDR3 residues: CASSYRGTNTGELFF. CDR3 DNA sequence: TGTGCCAGCAGTTATCGGGGAACTAACACCGGGGAGCTGTTTTTT.

As DNA, the CDR3 is TGTGCCAGCAGTTACCAGAGGGACTATGGCTACACCTTC. It is translated as CASSYQRDYGYTF. This chain connects TRBV6-5 to TRBJ1-2; D uncertain. Germline V CDR1 and CDR2: MNHEY, SVGAGI. Deletions cut 2 bases from V and 3 bases from J, with 7 bases between. The CDR3 contains 13 residues.

This chain joins TRBV7-8 and TRBJ1-2; 7 bases agree with TRBD1. Per germline, CDR1 SGHVS and CDR2 FQNEAQ. The CDR3 consists of 15 residues. With V trimmed by 2 bases and J by 0 bases, 3 bases remained unmatched. The CDR3 protein is CASSLHRGANYGYTF. DNA of the CDR3: TGTGCCAGCAGCTTACACAGGGGTGCTAACTATGGCTACACCTTC.

This chain uses TRBV2 with TRBJ2-5; D not certain. CDR1 is SNHLY, CDR2 FYNNEI, per germline. The ends were cut back, 6 bases at V and 1 base at J, with 6 bases in the middle. The CDR3 loop spans 12 amino acids. The CDR3 nucleotides are TGTGCCAGCAGCCAACTCCAAGAGACCCAGTACTTC. Its protein is CASSQLQETQYF.

The chain uses TRBV6-6 and TRBJ1-1; D is perhaps TRBD1 (5 bases). Germline CDR1 and CDR2: MNHNY and SVGAGI (reference sequence). V was clipped by 6 bases and J by 5 bases, with 13 bases between them. This CDR3 is 13 amino acids long. The CDR3 sequence is CASSPGGFTEAFF. DNA of the CDR3: TGTGCCAGCAGCCCGGGGGGTTTTACTGAAGCTTTCTTT.

Note on this clone: Additional DNA sequences in this sample encode the identical CDR3. The chain recombines TRBV5-1 with TRBJ1-1; 8 bases line up with TRBD1. Germline CDR1 SGHRS, CDR2 YFSETQ. The CDR3 extends over 15 amino acids. V trimming: 0 bases; J trimming: 2 bases; junction bases outside the gene matches: 3. CDR3 amino acids: CASSLVAGGNTEAFF. In nucleotides, the CDR3 is TGCGCCAGCAGCTTGGTGGCAGGGGGCAACACTGAAGCTTTCTTT. Full variable domain (remainder filled in from reference TRBV5-1 and TRBJ1-1): KAGVTQTPRYLIKTRGQQVTLSCSPISGHRSVSWYQQTPGQGLQFLFEYFSETQRNKGNFPGRFSGRQFSNSRSEMNVSTLELGDSALYLCASSLVAGGNTEAFFGQGTRLTVV.

The chain has TRBV12-5 and TRBJ2-5; the D gene is possibly TRBD1 (5 bases). The germline V and J ends were trimmed by 6 bases and 5 bases, with 19 bases remaining between them. Looked up from germline, CDR1 is LGHNT and CDR2 is FRNRAP. CDR3 length: 15 amino acids. DNA for the CDR3: TGTGCTAGTGGGGGGCACTCAGGTGCTCTGGAGACCCAGTACTTC. It specifies CASGGHSGALETQYF.

The CDR3 reads CASSPKQGAPTDTQYF. In DNA, the CDR3 is TGCGCCAGCAGCCCAAAACAGGGGGCGCCGACAGATACGCAGTATTTT. The chain couples TRBV5-1 to TRBJ2-3; the match to TRBD1 covers 9 bases. Trimming took 4 bases from V and 3 from J; bases not matched to a gene: 9. CDR1 and CDR2 (germline): SGHRS, YFSETQ. The CDR3 runs 16 residues.

The V gene is TRBV4-2, the J gene TRBJ2-2, with D perhaps TRBD1 (6 bases). Germline CDR1 LGHNA, CDR2 YNFKEQ. The CDR3 spans 16 residues. Trimming removed 4 bases from V and 8 bases from J, with 20 bases in between. The CDR3 DNA is TGTGCCAGCAGCCCGGCGATACAGGGAAGGGGGGGGGAGCTGTTTTTT. Translating gives CASSPAIQGRGGELFF.

CDR3 bases: TGTGCCAGCAGTTTACCGGGACAGGGTCACGAGCAGTACTTC. This codes for CASSLPGQGHEQYF. This chain links TRBV28 with TRBJ2-7; 9 positions agree with TRBD1. The CDR3 covers 14 residues. From germline, CDR1 is MDHEN and CDR2 SYDVKM. Trimming removed 2 bases from V and 5 bases from J; junction bases left unmatched: 4.

This clone was detected only once. The chain uses TRBV19 and TRBJ2-7, with 7 positions matching TRBD1. J gave up 1 base and V 0 bases, and 9 bases lay outside the gene matches. This CDR3 comprises 17 residues. The germline CDR1 and CDR2 sequences are LNHDA and SQIVND (reference sequence). The CDR3, as DNA: TGTGCCAGTAGTATAGATCTATTTGGGACAGATTCCTACGAGCAGTACTTC. Translating gives CASSIDLFGTDSYEQYF.

The J gene is TRBJ2-2, the V gene TRBV2; no clear D. CDR1 and CDR2 (germline): SNHLY, FYNNEI. V was trimmed by 6 bases and J by 4 bases, leaving 6 bases between them. This CDR3 has 12 amino acids. The CDR3: CASSPTTGELFF. Written as DNA, the CDR3 is TGTGCCAGCAGCCCTACCACCGGGGAGCTGTTTTTT.

Only a few counts were recorded for this clone. The chain is built from TRBV6-1 and TRBJ2-2; TRBD2 is a possible D gene (6 bases). The CDR3 is 16 residues long. V was pared by 0 bases and J by 6 bases, with 14 bases between. Germline-derived CDR1 and CDR2 are MNHNS and SASEGT. The CDR3 sequence: CASSEALDGSAGELFF. CDR3 coding DNA: TGTGCCAGCAGTGAAGCGCTTGACGGGAGCGCCGGGGAGCTGTTTTTT.

The chain carries TRBV5-8 and TRBJ1-3; unclear D gene. Trimming shortened V by 5 bases and J by 0 bases, and 12 bases separated the two germline ends. There are 15 residues in the CDR3. CDR1 is SGHTS and CDR2 is YDEGEE in the germline V gene. The CDR3 DNA follows: TGTGCCAGCAGGTCTCGGAGCTTCTCTGGAAACACCATATATTTT. This sequence encodes CASRSRSFSGNTIYF.

The chain couples TRBV2 to TRBJ2-3; D may be TRBD1 (6 bases). V was trimmed by 6 bases and J by 6 bases, leaving 19 bases between them. The CDR3 contains 15 residues. CDR1 and CDR2 (germline): SNHLY, FYNNEI. The CDR3 DNA is TGTGCCAGCAGCCTAGGCGGACAGAGAACCGATACGCAGTATTTT. Protein product: CASSLGGQRTDTQYF.

This clone was seen just once. Here the CDR3 DNA reads TGTGCCAGCTACTCTGGGGAGGGGATACGAGAGACCCAGTACTTC. Its translation: CASYSGEGIRETQYF. The chain couples TRBV28 to TRBJ2-5; TRBD2 aligns across 7 bases. J gave up 4 bases and V 8 bases, and 13 bases lay outside the gene matches. The CDR3 is 15 residues long. CDR1 MDHEN and CDR2 SYDVKM come from the germline V gene. Combining the CDR3 with reference TRBV28 and TRBJ2-5 gives the whole variable domain DVKVTQSSRYLVKRTGEKVFLECVQDMDHENMFWYRQDPGLGLRLIYFSYDVKMKEKGDIPEGYSVSREKKERFSLILESASTNQTSMYLCASYSGEGIRETQYFGPGTRLLVL.

The chain employs TRBV18 and TRBJ1-3; weak D call: TRBD1 (6 bases). The V gene lost 3 bases and the J gene lost 4 bases, with 16 bases spanning the gap. The germline CDR1 and CDR2 sequences are KGHSH and LQKENI. The CDR3 covers 16 residues. CDR3 nucleotide sequence: TGTGCCAGCTCACCTACGACAGGCTCGGTCGGAAACACCATATATTTT. This codes for CASSPTTGSVGNTIYF. Full variable domain (outside the CDR3, taken from reference TRBV18 and TRBJ1-3): NAGVMQNPRHLVRRRGQEARLRCSPMKGHSHVYWYRQLPEEGLKFMVYLQKENIIDESGMPKERFSAEFPKEGPSILRIQQVVRGDSAAYFCASSPTTGSVGNTIYFGEGSWLTVV.

The chain joins TRBV7-6 to TRBJ1-1, with D tentatively TRBD1 (6 bases). The CDR3 sequence is 14 residues long. Trimming left V 7 bases short and J 5 bases short, with 17 bases between. Germline V gene lookup returns CDR1 SGHVS and CDR2 FNYEAQ. The CDR3 is CASNAYSGATEAFF. The CDR3 DNA is TGTGCCAGCAACGCTTATTCAGGGGCTACTGAAGCTTTCTTT.

This clone was observed once. The chain carries TRBV14 and TRBJ2-1; TRBD1 aligns across 10 bases. The V gene end was trimmed by 2 bases and the J gene end by 4 bases; junction bases not matched to a gene: 5. Germline CDR1 is SGHDN and CDR2 is FVKESK. The CDR3 extends over 16 amino acids. CDR3 in DNA: TGTGCCAGCAGCCAATGGAGGGGACAGGGGTACAATGAGCAGTTCTTC. Protein sequence: CASSQWRGQGYNEQFF.

In nucleotides, the CDR3 is TGTGCCAGCAGTGACGACTGGGATCAGCCCCAGCATTTT. Translating gives CASSDDWDQPQHF. This chain joins TRBV6-5 and TRBJ1-5; D call uncertain. There are 13 residues in the CDR3. Germline V gene sequence: CDR1 MNHEY, CDR2 SVGAGI. V was clipped by 5 bases and J by 5 bases, with 10 bases between them.

The chain has TRBV10-3 and TRBJ2-1, with TRBD2 matching 10 bases. Looked up from germline, CDR1 is ENHRY and CDR2 is SYGVKD. V was pared by 3 bases and J by 10 bases, with 3 bases of the junction left unmatched. The CDR3 consists of 13 residues. The CDR3 is CAISDLAGVEQFF. CDR3 nucleotides: TGTGCCATCAGTGACCTAGCGGGAGTGGAGCAGTTCTTC.

The chain carries TRBV5-1 and TRBJ2-7, with no clear D. This CDR3 comprises 13 residues. CDR1 is SGHRS and CDR2 is YFSETQ in the germline V gene. Trimming shortened V by 0 bases and J by 2 bases, and 6 bases separated the two germline ends. The CDR3 protein is CASSLAITYEQYF. The CDR3, as DNA: TGCGCCAGCAGCTTGGCTATAACCTACGAGCAGTACTTC.

The chain carries TRBV30 and TRBJ2-3; possibly TRBD2 for D (6 bases). This CDR3 has 13 amino acids. Germline lookup yields CDR1 GTSNPN and CDR2 SVGIG (reference sequence). V was trimmed by 2 bases and J by 3 bases, leaving 9 bases between them. The CDR3: CAWSTGLTDTQYF. DNA of the CDR3: TGTGCCTGGAGTACGGGACTGACAGATACGCAGTATTTT.

V is TRBV9 and J is TRBJ2-2; 11 positions match TRBD2. CDR1 and CDR2 from the germline V gene are SGDLS and YYNGEE. The CDR3 extends over 18 amino acids. V shed 6 bases and J 5 bases; nucleotides not matched to a gene: 15. The CDR3 DNA is TGTGCCAGCACCTCTAGGCGGCTAGCGGGAGGAAGGACCGGGGAGCTGTTTTTT. It yields the protein CASTSRRLAGGRTGELFF.

This clone has more than one count but fewer than ten. The CDR3 region has the DNA TGCGCCAGCAGCAAGGGACTAGCGGACTTCAATGAGCAGTTCTTC. This sequence encodes CASSKGLADFNEQFF. The chain couples TRBV4-3 to TRBJ2-1; 11 bases map to TRBD2. Looked up from germline, CDR1 is LGHNA and CDR2 is YSLEER. The CDR3 has 15 amino acids. J was trimmed by 6 bases and V by 5 bases; bases with no gene match: 6.